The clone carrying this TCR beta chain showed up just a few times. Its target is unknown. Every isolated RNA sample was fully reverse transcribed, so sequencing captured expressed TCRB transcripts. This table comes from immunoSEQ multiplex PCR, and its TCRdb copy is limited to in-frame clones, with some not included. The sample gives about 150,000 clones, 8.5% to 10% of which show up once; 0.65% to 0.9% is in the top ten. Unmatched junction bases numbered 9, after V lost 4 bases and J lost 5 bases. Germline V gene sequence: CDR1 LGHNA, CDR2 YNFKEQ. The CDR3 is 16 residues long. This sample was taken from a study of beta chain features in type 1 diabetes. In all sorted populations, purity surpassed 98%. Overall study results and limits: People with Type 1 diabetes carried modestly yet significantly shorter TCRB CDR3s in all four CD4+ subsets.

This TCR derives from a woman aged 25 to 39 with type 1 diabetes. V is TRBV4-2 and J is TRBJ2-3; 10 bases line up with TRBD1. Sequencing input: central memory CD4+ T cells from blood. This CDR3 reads CASSPTAGTGEDTQYF. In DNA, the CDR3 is TGTGCCAGCAGCCCTACGGCCGGGACAGGGGAAGATACGCAGTATTTT.